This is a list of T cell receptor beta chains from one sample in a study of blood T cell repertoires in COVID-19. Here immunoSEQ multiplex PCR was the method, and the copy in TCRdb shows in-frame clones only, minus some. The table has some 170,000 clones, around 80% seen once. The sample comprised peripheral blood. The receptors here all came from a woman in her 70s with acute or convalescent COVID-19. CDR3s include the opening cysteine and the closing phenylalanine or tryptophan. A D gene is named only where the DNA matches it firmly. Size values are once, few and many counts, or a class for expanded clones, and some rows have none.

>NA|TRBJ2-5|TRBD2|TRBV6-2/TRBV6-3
TGTGCCAGCAACCCCGGGACTAGCGACCGAGAGACCCAGTACTTC
CASNPGTSDRETQYF
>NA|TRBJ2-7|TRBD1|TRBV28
TGTGCCAGCAGTTTATCTGGACAGGGTGTCAACGAGCAGTACTTC
CASSLSGQGVNEQYF
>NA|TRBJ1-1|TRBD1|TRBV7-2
TGTGCCAGCAGCGGACAGGGGGGCACTGAAGCTTTCTTT
CASSGQGGTEAFF
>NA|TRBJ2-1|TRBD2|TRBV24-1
TGTGCCACCAGTCTCGGGAGGTACAATGAGCAGTTCTTC
CATSLGRYNEQFF
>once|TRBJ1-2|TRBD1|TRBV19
TGTGCCAGCGAGGACAGGGCCACTAACTATGGCTACACCTTC
CASEDRATNYGYTF
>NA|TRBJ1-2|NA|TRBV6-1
TGTGCCAGCAGTGAGGGGCAGGTGCCTCTTGGCTACACCTTC
CASSEGQVPLGYTF
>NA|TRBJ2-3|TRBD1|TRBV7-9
TGTGCCAGCGTACCGGGACAGGGGGCAGATACGCAGTATTTT
CASVPGQGADTQYF
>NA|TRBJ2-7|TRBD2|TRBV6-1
TGTGCCAGCAGTGAAGGGTTTGGGACTAGCGTCTCCTACGAGCAGTACTTC
CASSEGFGTSVSYEQYF
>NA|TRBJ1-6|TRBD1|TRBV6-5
TGTGCCAGCATCCCAGGACAGGACCTACCCCTCCACTTT
CASIPGQDLPLHF
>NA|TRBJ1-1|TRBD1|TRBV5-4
TGTGCCAGCAGCTTGGCGACAGGGGAAACTGAAGCTTTCTTT
CASSLATGETEAFF
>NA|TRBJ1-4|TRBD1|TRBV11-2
TGTGCCAGCAGCATATTCCGGGACAGGGGACGTGAAAAACTGTTTTTT
CASSIFRDRGREKLFF
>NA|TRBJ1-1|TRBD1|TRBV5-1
TGCGCCAGCAGCGCTACGGACAGGGTGACCCCTGAAGCTTTCTTT
CASSATDRVTPEAFF
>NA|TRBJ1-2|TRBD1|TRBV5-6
TGTGCCAGCAGCGGGGACAGGGGGCTTTATGGCTACACCTTC
CASSGDRGLYGYTF
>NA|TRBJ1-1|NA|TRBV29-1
TGCAGCGCGAACAGGCCCGCGATGAACACTGAAGCTTTCTTT
CSANRPAMNTEAFF
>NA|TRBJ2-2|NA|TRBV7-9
TGTGCCAGCAGTCCCCCCGGACTAAAGAACACCGGGGAGCTGTTTTTT
CASSPPGLKNTGELFF
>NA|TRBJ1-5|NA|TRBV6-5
TGTGCCAGCAGTTCCAGTTCCAGCAATCAGCCCCAGCATTTT
CASSSSSSNQPQHF
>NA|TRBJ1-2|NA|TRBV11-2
TGTGCCAGCAGCTTATTAGGGGCCGGGGGCTACACCTTC
CASSLLGAGGYTF
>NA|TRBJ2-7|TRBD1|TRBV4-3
TGCGCCAGCAGCCCACGGACAGGGGGCGTTTTTGAGCAGTACTTC
CASSPRTGGVFEQYF
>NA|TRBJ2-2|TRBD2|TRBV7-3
TGTGCCAGCAGCTTACACCCTAGCGGAAACACCGGGGAGCTGTTTTTT
CASSLHPSGNTGELFF
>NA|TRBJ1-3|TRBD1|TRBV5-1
TGCGCCAGCAGCTTGGGGCGAGAGGGCACAGGGGTAAGTGGAAACACCATATATTTT
CASSLGREGTGVSGNTIYF
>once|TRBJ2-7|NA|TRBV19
TGTGCCAGTAGGGACTCTTCCCTCTACGAGCAGTACTTC
CASRDSSLYEQYF
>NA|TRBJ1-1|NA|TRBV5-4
TGTGCCAGCAGCTTGGGGCACCCGATGATGAACACTGAAGCTTTCTTT
CASSLGHPMMNTEAFF
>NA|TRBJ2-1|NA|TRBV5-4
TGTGCCAGCAGCTTGGCCAACGGCAATGAGCAGTTCTTC
CASSLANGNEQFF
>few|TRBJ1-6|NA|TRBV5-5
TGTGCCAGCAGCTTGCCCTCAGGGGTCAATTCACCCCTCCACTTT
CASSLPSGVNSPLHF
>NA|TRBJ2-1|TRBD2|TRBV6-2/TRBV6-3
TGTGCCAGCAGTTACTGGACTAGCTCCATTGAGCAGTTCTTC
CASSYWTSSIEQFF
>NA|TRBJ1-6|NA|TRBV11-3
TGTGCCAGCAGCTTACAGGGAAATTCACCCCTCCACTTT
CASSLQGNSPLHF
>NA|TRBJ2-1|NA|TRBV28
TGTGCCAGCAGTCAAGGGTCCGGGACATACAATGAGCAGTTCTTC
CASSQGSGTYNEQFF
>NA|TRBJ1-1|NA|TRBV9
TGTGCCAGCAGCCCCGGGACACTTAACACTGAAGCTTTCTTT
CASSPGTLNTEAFF
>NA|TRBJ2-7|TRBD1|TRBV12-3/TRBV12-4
TGTGCCAGCAACGAGGACAGGGCCTACGAGCAGTACTTC
CASNEDRAYEQYF
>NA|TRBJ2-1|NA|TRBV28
TGTGCCAGCAGTCCATCCGGGACACAGGTTTACAATGAGCAGTTCTTC
CASSPSGTQVYNEQFF
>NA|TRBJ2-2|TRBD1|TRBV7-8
TGTGCCAGCAGCTTGACAGGGGGCGCGGGCACCGGGGAGCTGTTTTTT
CASSLTGGAGTGELFF
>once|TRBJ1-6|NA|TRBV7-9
TGTGCCAGCAGCTTAGAGACACAGAATTCACCCCTCCACTTT
CASSLETQNSPLHF
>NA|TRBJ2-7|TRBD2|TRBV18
TGTGCCAGCTCACCATGGTTAGCGGGAGAGGGGGGAACCTACTACGAGCAGTACTTC
CASSPWLAGEGGTYYEQYF
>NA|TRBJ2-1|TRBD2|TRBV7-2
TGTGCCAGCAGCCTTTATCCTGGACTAGCGGGGAACAATGAGCAGTTCTTC
CASSLYPGLAGNNEQFF
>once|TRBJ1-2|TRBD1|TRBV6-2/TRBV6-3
TGTGCCAGCAGTGAGCCGGGACAGGGATCTTTTGGCTACACCTTC
CASSEPGQGSFGYTF
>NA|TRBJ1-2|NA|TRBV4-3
TGCGCCAGCAGCCAAGGGCCGGGGTCGTATGGCTACACCTTC
CASSQGPGSYGYTF
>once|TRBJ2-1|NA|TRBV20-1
TGCAGTGGCGAGAGAGGGGGACAGCAGTTCTTC
CSGERGGQQFF
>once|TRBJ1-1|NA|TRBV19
TGTGCCAGTAGTATATCCCGACTGGACACTGAAGCTTTCTTT
CASSISRLDTEAFF